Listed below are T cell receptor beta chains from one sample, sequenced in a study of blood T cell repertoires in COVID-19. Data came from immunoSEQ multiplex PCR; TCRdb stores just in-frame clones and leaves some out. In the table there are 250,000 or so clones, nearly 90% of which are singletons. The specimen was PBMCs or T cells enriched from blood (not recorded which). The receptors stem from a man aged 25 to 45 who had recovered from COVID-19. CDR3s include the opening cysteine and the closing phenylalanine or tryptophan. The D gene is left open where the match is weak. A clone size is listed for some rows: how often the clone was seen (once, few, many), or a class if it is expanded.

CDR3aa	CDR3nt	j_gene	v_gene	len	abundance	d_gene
CATRGDVNQPQHF	TGTGCCACCAGAGGGGATGTGAATCAGCCCCAGCATTTT	TRBJ1-5	TRBV10-3	13	-	-
CAISGTPTNQPQHF	TGTGCCATCAGCGGGACACCAACTAATCAGCCCCAGCATTTT	TRBJ1-5	TRBV10-3	14	-	-
CASSSFVQGVNTEAFF	TGTGCCAGCAGCTCTTTTGTCCAGGGGGTGAACACTGAAGCTTTCTTT	TRBJ1-1	TRBV27	16	once	TRBD1
CATSTAGRGNTIYF	TGTGCCACCAGCACGGCAGGGCGAGGAAACACCATATATTTT	TRBJ1-3	TRBV15	14	-	-
CASSYGQSGRYEQYF	TGTGCCAGCAGTTACGGACAGTCCGGCCGCTACGAGCAGTACTTC	TRBJ2-7	TRBV6-5	15	-	-
CSGEGGLPDTQYF	TGCAGCGGGGAGGGCGGGCTCCCAGATACGCAGTATTTT	TRBJ2-3	TRBV29-1	13	once	TRBD2
CASSRADSINEKLFF	TGTGCCAGCAGCCGGGCGGACAGCATAAATGAAAAACTGTTTTTT	TRBJ1-4	TRBV28	15	once	-
CASSSPGGGTDTQYF	TGTGCCAGCAGTTCCCCCGGCGGGGGCACAGATACGCAGTATTTT	TRBJ2-3	TRBV7-9	15	-	-
CASSGSGQKNSPLHF	TGTGCCAGCAGCGGATCGGGACAGAAGAATTCACCCCTCCACTTT	TRBJ1-6	TRBV5-4	15	-	TRBD1
CASSLTGYYEQYF	TGTGCCAGCAGCCTAACAGGTTACTACGAGCAGTACTTC	TRBJ2-7	TRBV7-2	13	-	-
CASSPTGYEQYF	TGTGCCAGCTCACCAACAGGTTATGAGCAGTACTTC	TRBJ2-7	TRBV18	12	-	-
CASSLGGLAGNPSTDTQYF	TGTGCCAGCAGCTTGGGGGGACTAGCGGGGAACCCGAGCACAGATACGCAGTATTTT	TRBJ2-3	TRBV5-4	19	-	TRBD2
CASSLDPGLNEQFF	TGCGCCAGCAGCTTGGATCCAGGTTTAAATGAGCAGTTCTTC	TRBJ2-1	TRBV5-1	14	-	-
CASSNGRVITDTQYF	TGTGCCAGTAGTAACGGGAGAGTGATCACAGATACGCAGTATTTT	TRBJ2-3	TRBV19	15	-	-
CASGTSGRAFNEQFF	TGTGCCAGCGGGACTAGCGGGAGGGCCTTCAATGAGCAGTTCTTC	TRBJ2-1	TRBV6-5	15	-	TRBD2
CASSLGGGPTTSGSRETQYF	TGTGCCAGCAGCTTGGGCGGCGGGCCGACGACTAGCGGGAGTCGGGAGACCCAGTACTTC	TRBJ2-5	TRBV13	20	-	TRBD2
CASSQDDGGKQYF	TGTGCCAGCAGCCAAGATGACGGCGGAAAGCAGTACTTC	TRBJ2-7	TRBV3-1/TRBV3-2	13	-	-
CASSQDFGWSTEAFF	TGCGCCAGCAGCCAAGATTTTGGCTGGAGCACTGAAGCTTTCTTT	TRBJ1-1	TRBV4-3	15	once	-
CASSYSAALNQPQHF	TGTGCCAGCAGTTACTCGGCAGCGTTGAATCAGCCCCAGCATTTT	TRBJ1-5	TRBV6-5	15	-	-
CASSFSGLAVSTDTQYF	TGCGCCAGCAGCTTCTCGGGACTAGCGGTGAGCACAGATACGCAGTATTTT	TRBJ2-3	TRBV5-1	17	-	TRBD2
CASSLPGENIQYF	TGTGCCAGTAGCTTACCAGGGGAAAACATTCAGTACTTC	TRBJ2-4	TRBV27	13	-	-
CASQIGTGTYEQYF	TGTGCCAGTCAAATCGGGACAGGGACCTACGAGCAGTACTTC	TRBJ2-7	TRBV19	14	-	TRBD1
CASSQGAGQGGTQYF	TGTGCCAGCAGCCAAGGGGCGGGGCAGGGAGGGACCCAGTACTTC	TRBJ2-5	TRBV3-1/TRBV3-2	15	-	-
CASSLQNYGYTF	TGTGCCAGCAGTTTGCAGAACTATGGCTACACCTTC	TRBJ1-2	TRBV12-3/TRBV12-4	12	-	-
CAWTTGKNQPQHF	TGTGCCTGGACGACAGGGAAAAATCAGCCCCAGCATTTT	TRBJ1-5	TRBV30	13	once	TRBD1
CASSGQGAYEQYF	TGTGCCAGCAGTGGACAGGGGGCCTACGAGCAGTACTTC	TRBJ2-7	TRBV27	13	-	TRBD1
CASPPGLARRNEQFF	TGTGCCAGCCCCCCGGGCCTAGCTCGTAGGAATGAGCAGTTCTTC	TRBJ2-1	TRBV2	15	-	-
CASSHQEIGTGNLVATNEKLFF	TGTGCCAGCAGCCACCAAGAGATAGGGACAGGGAACTTAGTTGCAACTAATGAAAAACTGTTTTTT	TRBJ1-4	TRBV4-2	22	-	TRBD1
CASSVDQALEQFF	TGTGCCAGCAGCGTAGACCAGGCGCTCGAGCAGTTCTTC	TRBJ2-1	TRBV9	13	-	-
CAWSYRAGGGYTF	TGTGCCTGGAGCTACAGGGCAGGGGGAGGCTACACCTTC	TRBJ1-2	TRBV30	13	-	TRBD1
CASSQSLSSGGADEQFF	TGCGCCAGCAGCCAATCATTATCTAGCGGGGGGGCGGATGAGCAGTTCTTC	TRBJ2-1	TRBV4-3	17	-	TRBD2
CASSQEWASGSYEQYF	TGTGCCAGCAGCCAAGAGTGGGCTAGCGGGAGCTACGAGCAGTACTTC	TRBJ2-7	TRBV4-2	16	-	TRBD2
CASSLGRGSTGELFF	TGTGCCAGCAGCCTGGGGAGGGGGAGCACCGGGGAGCTGTTTTTT	TRBJ2-2	TRBV3-1/TRBV3-2	15	-	-
CASSPLLAGGPIRVEQYF	TGTGCCAGCAGTCCCCTCCTAGCGGGAGGGCCGATAAGGGTCGAGCAGTACTTC	TRBJ2-7	TRBV28	18	-	TRBD2
CASSQGPYYGYTF	TGTGCCAGCTCCCAGGGGCCGTACTATGGCTACACCTTC	TRBJ1-2	TRBV18	13	-	-
CASSQRLNRDTEAFF	TGCGCCAGCAGCCAACGTTTAAACCGGGACACTGAAGCTTTCTTT	TRBJ1-1	TRBV4-3	15	-	-
CASSEQGVGNQPQHF	TGTGCCAGCAGTGAACAAGGGGTCGGCAATCAGCCCCAGCATTTT	TRBJ1-5	TRBV2	15	few	-
CASSRLAGVETQYF	TGTGCCAGCAGCCGACTAGCGGGTGTAGAGACCCAGTACTTC	TRBJ2-5	TRBV6-5	14	-	TRBD2
CASSIQAGSDNYGYTF	TGTGCCAGCAGCATACAGGCCGGGTCCGACAACTACGGCTACACCTTC	TRBJ1-2	TRBV21-1	16	-	-
CASSLGQGAYEQYF	TGTGCCAGCAGTTTAGGCCAGGGGGCCTACGAGCAGTACTTC	TRBJ2-7	TRBV6-2/TRBV6-3	14	-	TRBD1
CASSNRLRESNEQYF	TGTGCCAGCAGCAATCGACTCAGGGAATCTAACGAGCAGTACTTC	TRBJ2-7	TRBV21-1	15	-	-
CASSLGSLGAVDTQYF	TGTGCCAGCAGCTTAGGGAGCTTGGGGGCGGTAGATACGCAGTATTTT	TRBJ2-3	TRBV7-9	16	-	-